The clone carrying this TCR beta chain is a singleton in its sample. Enrolled through a virtual design, the participants were between roughly 18 and 90 years of age and came from some 26 US areas. Categorization into cohorts depended on clinical history that participants reported. Cohort 3 recovery required two negative PCRs, clearance, or symptom resolution. Measured with immunoSEQ multiplex PCR; TCRdb has only the in-frame clones, and not every one. The table has roughly 270,000 clones, roughly 85% seen once. This entry is derived from a study of blood T cell repertoires in COVID-19. Study-level information: Acute and convalescent COVID-19 specimens originated in the United States, Italy and Spain.

Germline lookup yields CDR1 SGHNT and CDR2 YYREEE (reference sequence). The V end lost 4 bases, the J end lost 5 bases, and 5 bases lay between the germline ends. This CDR3 is built from 11 residues. What was sequenced was PBMCs or T cells enriched from blood (not recorded which). This receptor was taken from a woman between 45 and 65 years old who had recovered from COVID-19. The chain combines TRBV5-4 with TRBJ2-3; D gene uncertain. The CDR3: CASSLRDTQYF. CDR3 in DNA: TGTGCCAGCAGCCTGCGAGATACGCAGTATTTT. The full variable domain, completed using reference TRBV5-4 and TRBJ2-3, is ETGVTQSPTHLIKTRGQQVTLRCSSQSGHNTVSWYQQALGQGPQFIFQYYREEENGRGNFPPRFSGLQFPNYSSELNVNALELDDSALYLCASSLRDTQYFGPGTRLTVL.